These 11 T cell receptor beta chains were sequenced from one sample in a study of T cell repertoires in cytomegalovirus infection (dated by TCRdb to between 2018 and 2021). The sequencer listed for this sample is Illumina HiSeq 1500. TCRdb's own reprocessing of the public reads used fastp at Q25 and MiXCR and kept productive beta chains. Under each unique CDR3 protein, matching rows form one entry showing the most common genes and DNA. Within this sample are 630,000 or so distinct CDR3 sequences, with approximately 24% of them counted one time only. Around 8% of the sample goes to the ten largest clones. Sequences were obtained from CD8+ T cells from PBMCs. All receptors come from a human donor in good health (CMV status not recorded). Some clones in this sample may be carry-over from other donors' samples.

This clonotype was seen only a few times. The chain couples TRBV7-8 to TRBJ2-1; tentative D call: TRBD2 (6 bases). V shed 5 bases and J shed 2 bases, with 19 bases lying between them. The germline gives CDR1 SGHVS, CDR2 FQNEAQ. CDR3 length: 17 residues. Written as DNA, the CDR3 is TGTGCCAGCAGCCCCTCTTCCGGGACTGGAACCTACAATGAGCAGTTCTTC. Translating it yields CASSPSSGTGTYNEQFF.

This clonotype has ten or more counts. This rearrangement joins TRBV7-9 to TRBJ1-1; a possible D gene is TRBD1 (6 bases). V lost 6 bases and J 7 bases, leaving 15 bases between the germline ends. Per the germline V gene, CDR1 is SEHNR and CDR2 is FQNEAQ (reference sequence). The CDR3 is 13 amino acids. CDR3 region: CASSSEGELEAFF. The CDR3 coding sequence is TGTGCCAGCAGTTCAGAGGGGGAGCTTGAAGCTTTCTTT.

The sample holds many counts of this clonotype. The chain couples TRBV28 to TRBJ1-4, with a possible D match to TRBD1 (5 bases). CDR3 length: 15 residues. Trimming pared 7 bases from V and 6 bases from J, leaving 18 bases between. Germline lookup yields CDR1 MDHEN and CDR2 SYDVKM. This CDR3 reads CASKFIKGFHEKLFF. The CDR3 nucleotides are TGTGCCAGCAAGTTTATAAAGGGGTTCCATGAAAAACTGTTTTTT.

The chain carries TRBV5-1 and TRBJ1-2, with 7 bases matching TRBD1. Per the germline V gene, CDR1 is SGHRS and CDR2 is YFSETQ. V shed 0 bases, J shed 4 bases, and the junction held 12 bases outside the gene matches. The CDR3 is 17 amino acids. The CDR3 DNA follows: TGCGCCAGCAGCTTGGGGGTTATAGACAGGGAAGGCTATGGCTACACCTTC. This encodes CASSLGVIDREGYGYTF.

At least ten counts were recorded for this clonotype. The V and J genes are TRBV7-9 and TRBJ2-7, with TRBD2 as a possible D gene (5 bases). Germline CDR1 is SEHNR and CDR2 is FQNEAQ (reference sequence). This CDR3 comprises 14 residues. Trimming pared 5 bases from V and 4 bases from J, leaving 15 bases between. The CDR3 region is CASSGPGNPYEQYV. The CDR3, as DNA: TGTGCCAGCAGCGGTCCGGGAAACCCATACGAGCAGTACGTC.

In this sample, this clonotype turned up many times. The rearrangement joins TRBV28 to TRBJ2-4, with TRBD1 as a possible D gene (6 bases). The CDR3 runs 16 residues. From germline, CDR1 is MDHEN and CDR2 SYDVKM. Trimming left V 8 bases short and J 6 bases short, with 23 bases between. The CDR3 is CASRGVAGAWGNIQYF. In nucleotides, the CDR3 is TGTGCCAGCCGTGGGGTGGCAGGGGCTTGGGGAAACATTCAGTACTTC.

The gene calls are TRBV7-6 and TRBJ2-7; D may match TRBD1 or TRBD2 (5 bases each). CDR3 length: 16 amino acids. Trimming left V 0 bases short and J 2 bases short, with 14 bases between. Germline V gene sequence: CDR1 SGHVS, CDR2 FNYEAQ. The CDR3 nucleotides are TGTGCCAGCAGCTTAGCGGGACCGCGTGCCGCCTACGAGCAGTACTTC. It codes for CASSLAGPRAAYEQYF.

This clonotype was found a few times. CDR3 coding DNA: TGTGCCAGCACCCGGGACAGGCTTTTCTCTGGGACTGAAGCTTTCTTT. It translates to CASTRDRLFSGTEAFF. The rearrangement joins TRBV6-1 to TRBJ1-1; 8 positions agree with TRBD1. Trimming took 7 bases from V and 5 from J; bases not matched to a gene: 15. Germline loops: CDR1 MNHNS, CDR2 SASEGT. CDR3 size: 16 residues.

This clonotype was observed at least ten times. The V call is TRBV7-9, the J call TRBJ1-2; tentative D call: TRBD1 (5 bases). CDR3 length: 15 residues. Germline CDR1 and CDR2: SEHNR and FQNEAQ (reference sequence). The V gene lost 5 bases and the J gene lost 1 base, with 14 bases spanning the gap. The CDR3 loop is CASSLGAGSNYGYTF. The CDR3 DNA reads TGTGCCAGCAGCCTCGGGGCAGGCAGTAACTATGGCTACACCTTC.

This clonotype was detected only a few times. The V gene is TRBV28, the J gene TRBJ1-2; unclear D gene. Trimming took 1 base from V and 4 from J, leaving 13 bases between them. Germline CDR1 and CDR2: MDHEN and SYDVKM. The CDR3 is 15 residues long. The CDR3 sequence is CASSLSPAASYGYTF. The CDR3 DNA reads TGTGCCAGCAGTTTATCTCCCGCAGCCTCCTATGGCTACACCTTC.

A word on this clonotype: A much larger clone sits a single nucleotide away, making a read error possible. CDR3 amino acids: CASVLGAGDTQYF. The CDR3 nucleotides read TGTGCCAGCGTGCTCGGGGCTGGAGATACGCAGTATTTT. This chain links TRBV7-9 with TRBJ2-3; D possibly matches TRBD1 or TRBD2 (5 bases each). V was clipped by 8 bases and J by 5 bases, with 14 bases between them. CDR1 is SEHNR and CDR2 is FQNEAQ in the germline V gene (reference sequence). The CDR3 length is 13 residues. The full variable domain, with the rest looked up from reference TRBV7-9 and TRBJ2-3, is DTGVSQNPRHKITKRGQNVTFRCDPISEHNRLYWYRQTLGQGPEFLTYFQNEAQLEKSRLLSDRFSAERPKGSFSTLEIQRTEQGDSAMYLCASVLGAGDTQYFGPGTRLTVL.